This T cell receptor beta chain was captured in a study of cytomegalovirus exposure and HLA in healthy donors. Germline V CDR1 and CDR2: SGHTA, FQGNSA. The CDR3 spans 15 residues. The V and J ends lost 4 bases and 0 bases respectively, with 11 bases between them. Measured with immunoSEQ multiplex PCR; TCRdb has only the in-frame clones, and not every one. The data contain about 340,000 clones, about nine tenths of them singletons. This clone was seen only once. This chain joins TRBV7-2 and TRBJ2-3; TRBD2 might be the D (6 bases). Material: PBMCs. This receptor was identified in a woman under 30 in good health and CMV-seronegative. The CDR3 DNA follows: TGTGCCAGCAGCTCCCTAGCGTACAGCACAGATACGCAGTATTTT. This translates into CASSSLAYSTDTQYF.